The present T cell receptor beta chain was sequenced within a study of T-cell memory formation after mild COVID-19. Regarding the study as a whole: Pre-infection memory held some responding clones, suggesting pre-existing cross-reactive T cells responded.

TCRdb recomputed calls from the 5' RACE reads with MiXCR, one row per CDR3 protein. The table shows 250,000 to 300,000 distinct CDR3 sequences, with 15% to 20% occurring only once. This clonotype was seen only a few times. As yet, its antigen is unknown. Germline CDR1 is MGHRA and CDR2 is YSYEKL. CDR3 length equals 15 residues. Trimming took 1 base from V and 2 from J; bases not matched to a gene: 5. The specimen sequenced was PBMCs or a T cell subset sorted from them (not recorded which). The rearrangement uses TRBV4-1 and TRBJ2-7, with 7 bases matching TRBD1. This receptor was identified in a young man who had mild COVID-19 (a few samples of this study predate the infection). Cell type and time point are not known. The CDR3 is CASSQATQGPYEQYF. The CDR3, as DNA: TGCGCCAGCAGCCAAGCGACACAGGGGCCCTACGAGCAGTACTTC.